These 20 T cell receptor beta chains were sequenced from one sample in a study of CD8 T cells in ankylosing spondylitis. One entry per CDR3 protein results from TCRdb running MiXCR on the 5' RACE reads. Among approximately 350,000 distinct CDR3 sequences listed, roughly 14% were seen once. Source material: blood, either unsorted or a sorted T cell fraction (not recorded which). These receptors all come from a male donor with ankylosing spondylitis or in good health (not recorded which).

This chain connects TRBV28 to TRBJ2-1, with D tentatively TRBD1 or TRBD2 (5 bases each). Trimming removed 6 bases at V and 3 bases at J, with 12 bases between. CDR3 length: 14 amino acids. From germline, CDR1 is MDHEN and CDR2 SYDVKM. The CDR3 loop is CASRVLGVYNEQFF. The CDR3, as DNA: TGTGCCAGCAGAGTCCTGGGGGTCTACAATGAGCAGTTCTTC.

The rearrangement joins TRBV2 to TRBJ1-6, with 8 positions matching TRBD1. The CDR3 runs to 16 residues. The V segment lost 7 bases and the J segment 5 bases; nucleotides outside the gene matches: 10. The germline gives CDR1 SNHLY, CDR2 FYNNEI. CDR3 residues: CASTLDRVENNSPLHF. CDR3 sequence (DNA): TGTGCCAGCACCTTGGACAGGGTCGAGAATAATTCACCCCTCCACTTT.

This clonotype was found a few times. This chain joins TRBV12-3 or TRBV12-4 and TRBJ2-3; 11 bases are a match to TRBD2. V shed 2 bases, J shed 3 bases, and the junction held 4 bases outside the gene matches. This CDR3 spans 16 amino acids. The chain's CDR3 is CASSLRGLAVTDTQYF. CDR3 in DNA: TGTGCCAGCAGTTTAAGGGGACTAGCGGTTACAGATACGCAGTATTTT.

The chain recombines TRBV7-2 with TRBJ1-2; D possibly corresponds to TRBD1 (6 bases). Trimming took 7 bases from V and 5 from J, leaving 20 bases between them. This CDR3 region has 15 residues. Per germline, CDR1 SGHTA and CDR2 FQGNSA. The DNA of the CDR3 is TGTGCCAGCACCGATGGGGGGCGCAAAGTTTATGGCTACACCTTC. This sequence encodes CASTDGGRKVYGYTF. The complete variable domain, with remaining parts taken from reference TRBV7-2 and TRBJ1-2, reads GAGVSQSPSNKVTEKGKDVELRCDPISGHTALYWYRQSLGQGLEFLIYFQGNSAPDKSGLPSDRFSAERTGGSVSTLTIQRTQQEDSAVYLCASTDGGRKVYGYTFGSGTRLTVV.

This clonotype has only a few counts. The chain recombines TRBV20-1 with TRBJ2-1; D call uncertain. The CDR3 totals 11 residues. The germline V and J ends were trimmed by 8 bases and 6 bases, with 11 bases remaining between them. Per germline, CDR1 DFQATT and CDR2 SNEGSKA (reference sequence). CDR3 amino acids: CSPSQPNEQFF. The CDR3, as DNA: TGCAGTCCCTCCCAACCCAATGAGCAGTTCTTC.

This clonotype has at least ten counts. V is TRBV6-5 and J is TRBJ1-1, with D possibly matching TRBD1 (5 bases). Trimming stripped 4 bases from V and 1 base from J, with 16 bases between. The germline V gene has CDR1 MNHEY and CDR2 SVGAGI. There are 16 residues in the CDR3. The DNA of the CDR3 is TGTGCCAGCAGTTCGCCCGGCGGGGGGACGAACACTGAAGCTTTCTTT. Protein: CASSSPGGGTNTEAFF.

DNA for the CDR3: TGTGCCAGCAGCCCCTATGAGACCCAGTACTTC. It specifies CASSPYETQYF. This chain joins TRBV7-2 and TRBJ2-5, with no clear D. The V end was cut by 5 bases, the J end by 5 bases, with 6 bases between. This CDR3 has 11 amino acids. Germline CDR1 and CDR2: SGHTA and FQGNSA.

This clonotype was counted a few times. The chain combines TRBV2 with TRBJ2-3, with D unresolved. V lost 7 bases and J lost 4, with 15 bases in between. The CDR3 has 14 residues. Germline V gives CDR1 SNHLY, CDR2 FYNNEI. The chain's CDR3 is CASNKNVPPDTQYF. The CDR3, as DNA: TGTGCCAGCAATAAAAACGTCCCCCCAGATACGCAGTATTTT.

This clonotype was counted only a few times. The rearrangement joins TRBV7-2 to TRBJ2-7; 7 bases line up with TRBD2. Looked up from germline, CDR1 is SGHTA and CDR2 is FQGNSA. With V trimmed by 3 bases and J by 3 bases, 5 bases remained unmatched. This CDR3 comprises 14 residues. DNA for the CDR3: TGTGCCAGCAGCTTGGGGGGGACCTACTACGAGCAGTACTTC. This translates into CASSLGGTYYEQYF.

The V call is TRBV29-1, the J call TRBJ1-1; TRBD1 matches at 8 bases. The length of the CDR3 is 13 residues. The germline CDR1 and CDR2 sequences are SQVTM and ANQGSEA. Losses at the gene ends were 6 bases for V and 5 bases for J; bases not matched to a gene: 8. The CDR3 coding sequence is TGCAGCGTGCAACGACAGGGGAGAACTGAAGCTTTCTTT. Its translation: CSVQRQGRTEAFF.

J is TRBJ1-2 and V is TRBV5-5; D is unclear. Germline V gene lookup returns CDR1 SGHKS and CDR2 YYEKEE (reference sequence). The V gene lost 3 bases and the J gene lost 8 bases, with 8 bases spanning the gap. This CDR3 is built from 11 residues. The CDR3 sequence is CASSWPGGYTF. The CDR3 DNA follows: TGTGCCAGCAGCTGGCCGGGCGGCTACACCTTC.

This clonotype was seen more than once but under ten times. The CDR3: CASRRAGEGTDTQYF. CDR3 sequence (DNA): TGTGCCAGCAGACGAGCGGGAGAAGGCACAGATACGCAGTATTTT. This chain links TRBV6-1 with TRBJ2-3, with 8 bases lining up with TRBD2. Germline CDR1 and CDR2: MNHNS and SASEGT. V lost 6 bases and J lost 1; bases outside the gene matches: 6. The CDR3 has 15 residues.

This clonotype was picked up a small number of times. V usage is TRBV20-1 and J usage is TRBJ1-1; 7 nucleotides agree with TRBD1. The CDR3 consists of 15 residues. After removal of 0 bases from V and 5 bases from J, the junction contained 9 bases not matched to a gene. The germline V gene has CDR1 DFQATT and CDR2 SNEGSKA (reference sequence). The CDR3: CSARELTGVWTEAFF. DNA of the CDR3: TGCAGTGCTAGAGAGCTAACAGGGGTTTGGACTGAAGCTTTCTTT.

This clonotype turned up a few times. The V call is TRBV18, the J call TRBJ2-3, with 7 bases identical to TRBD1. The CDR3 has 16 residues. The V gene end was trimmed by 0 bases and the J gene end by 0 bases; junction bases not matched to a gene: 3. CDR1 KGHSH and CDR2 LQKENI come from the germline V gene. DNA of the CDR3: TGTGCCAGCTCACCACCGAACAGGGGTAGCACAGATACGCAGTATTTT. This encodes CASSPPNRGSTDTQYF.

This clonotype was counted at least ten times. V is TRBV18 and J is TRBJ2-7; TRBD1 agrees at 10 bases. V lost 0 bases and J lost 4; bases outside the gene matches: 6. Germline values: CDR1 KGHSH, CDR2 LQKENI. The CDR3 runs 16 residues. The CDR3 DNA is TGTGCCAGCTCACCACCGGGACAGGGGTACGGGTACGAGCAGTACTTC. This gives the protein CASSPPGQGYGYEQYF. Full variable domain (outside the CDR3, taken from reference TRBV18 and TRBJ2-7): NAGVMQNPRHLVRRRGQEARLRCSPMKGHSHVYWYRQLPEEGLKFMVYLQKENIIDESGMPKERFSAEFPKEGPSILRIQQVVRGDSAAYFCASSPPGQGYGYEQYFGPGTRLTVT.

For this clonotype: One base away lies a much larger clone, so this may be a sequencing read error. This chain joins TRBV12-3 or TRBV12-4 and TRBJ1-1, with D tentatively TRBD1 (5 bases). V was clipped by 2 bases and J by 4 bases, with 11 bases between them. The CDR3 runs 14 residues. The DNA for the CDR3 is TGTGCCAGCAGTTTAATGGGGGGAGGCACTGAAGCTTTCTTT. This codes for CASSLMGGGTEAFF.

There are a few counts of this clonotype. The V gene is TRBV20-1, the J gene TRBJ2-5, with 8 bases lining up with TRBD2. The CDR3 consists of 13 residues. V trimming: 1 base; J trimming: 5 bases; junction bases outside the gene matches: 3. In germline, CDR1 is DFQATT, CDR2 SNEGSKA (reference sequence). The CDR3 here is CSARATSVETQYF. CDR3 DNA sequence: TGCAGTGCTAGAGCGACTAGCGTGGAGACCCAGTACTTC.

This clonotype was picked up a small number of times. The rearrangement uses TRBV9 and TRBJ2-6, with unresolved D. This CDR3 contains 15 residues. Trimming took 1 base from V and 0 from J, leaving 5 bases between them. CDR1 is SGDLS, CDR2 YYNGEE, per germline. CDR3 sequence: CASSVPGSGANVLTF. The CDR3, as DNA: TGTGCCAGCAGCGTACCAGGCTCTGGGGCCAACGTCCTGACTTTC.

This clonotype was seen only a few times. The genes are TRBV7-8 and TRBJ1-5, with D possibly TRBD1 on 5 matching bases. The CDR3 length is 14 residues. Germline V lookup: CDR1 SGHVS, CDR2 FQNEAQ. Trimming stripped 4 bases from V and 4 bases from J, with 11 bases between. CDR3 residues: CASSSRVGNQPQHF. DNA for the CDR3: TGTGCCAGCAGCTCCAGGGTAGGAAATCAGCCCCAGCATTTT.

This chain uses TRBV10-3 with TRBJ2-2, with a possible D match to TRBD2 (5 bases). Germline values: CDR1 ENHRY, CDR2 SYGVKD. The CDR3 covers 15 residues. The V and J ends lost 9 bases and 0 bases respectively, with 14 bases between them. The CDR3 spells CAINGGLSNTGELFF. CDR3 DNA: TGTGCCATAAACGGTGGACTTTCGAACACCGGGGAGCTGTTTTTT.